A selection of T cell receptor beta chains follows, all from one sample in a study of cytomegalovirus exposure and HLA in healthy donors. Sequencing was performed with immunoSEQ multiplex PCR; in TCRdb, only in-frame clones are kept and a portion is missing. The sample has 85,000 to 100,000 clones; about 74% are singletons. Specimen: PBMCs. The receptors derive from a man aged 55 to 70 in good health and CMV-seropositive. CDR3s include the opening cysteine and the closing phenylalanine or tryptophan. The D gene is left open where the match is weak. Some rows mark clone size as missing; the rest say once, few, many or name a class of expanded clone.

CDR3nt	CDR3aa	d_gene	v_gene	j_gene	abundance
TGTGCCAGCCGCCAGGGGGAAACGGGGGCCAACGTCCTGACTTTC	CASRQGETGANVLTF	TRBD1	TRBV6-5	TRBJ2-6	-
TGTGCCAGCACCCGAGCGGGGGGTTCCTACAATGAGCAGTTCTTC	CASTRAGGSYNEQFF	TRBD2	TRBV6-5	TRBJ2-1	once
TGTGCCAGCAGTTCGGGATGGGTGAACACCGGGGAGCTGTTTTTT	CASSSGWVNTGELFF	-	TRBV28	TRBJ2-2	-
TGTGCCAGTAGTTGGGGCAGGGGGGATTCACCCCTCCACTTT	CASSWGRGDSPLHF	TRBD1	TRBV19	TRBJ1-6	-
TGCGCCAGCAGCTTGGGACTAGCGGGGGGGAGGGGAGATACGCAGTATTTT	CASSLGLAGGRGDTQYF	TRBD2	TRBV5-1	TRBJ2-3	-
TGTGCCAGTAATGACAGGGTAGTGAGTAGCAATCAGCCCCAGCATTTT	CASNDRVVSSNQPQHF	TRBD1	TRBV19	TRBJ1-5	-
TGTGCCAGCACAGAGAGGGGACAGGGGTACAATGAGCAGTTCTTC	CASTERGQGYNEQFF	TRBD1	TRBV6-1	TRBJ2-1	-
TGTGCCAGCAGCTCCAGACTAGCGGGGGGGACGAACACCGGGGAGCTGTTTTTT	CASSSRLAGGTNTGELFF	TRBD2	TRBV7-6	TRBJ2-2	-
TGTGCCAGCTCACCCTCGGCAGGGATTGAAAAACTGTTTTTT	CASSPSAGIEKLFF	-	TRBV18	TRBJ1-4	-
TGCGCCAGCAGCCAAGCAGGGGGGCAGAGGGCTGAGCAGTTCTTC	CASSQAGGQRAEQFF	-	TRBV4-3	TRBJ2-1	-
TGTGCCAGCAGCTTGATGGGAGGGACATTGGGCTACGAGCAGTACTTC	CASSLMGGTLGYEQYF	-	TRBV5-5	TRBJ2-7	once
TGTGCCAGCAGCCCCAACCATTTGCTGACAGATCCGAACACAGATACGCAGTATTTT	CASSPNHLLTDPNTDTQYF	-	TRBV7-9	TRBJ2-3	-
TGTGCCAGCAGTGGAACCCTAAGTCAACCCCAGCATTTT	CASSGTLSQPQHF	-	TRBV6-1	TRBJ1-5	few
TGTGCCAGCAGTGGGGGCACCAACTCTGGAAACACCATATATTTT	CASSGGTNSGNTIYF	-	TRBV5-4	TRBJ1-3	-
TGTGCCTGGAGTGCCCAGGGAAATGAGCAGTTCTTC	CAWSAQGNEQFF	-	TRBV30	TRBJ2-1	-
TGTGCCAGCAGTAGAGGACAGGGCTATTCACCCCTCCACTTT	CASSRGQGYSPLHF	TRBD1	TRBV28	TRBJ1-6	once
TGTGCCAGCAGTGGCCGGGACTCCGTTAGCAATCAGCCCCAGCATTTT	CASSGRDSVSNQPQHF	-	TRBV6-6	TRBJ1-5	-
TGTGCCAGTAGATCGGGGTTTGGCCCCCCGAGCACTGAAGCTTTCTTT	CASRSGFGPPSTEAFF	-	TRBV19	TRBJ1-1	-
TGTGCCAGCAGGAAAGGAGCAGGAAACACCATATATTTT	CASRKGAGNTIYF	-	TRBV7-9	TRBJ1-3	-
TGTGCCAGCAGTCAACAGGGGAACTATGGCTACACCTTC	CASSQQGNYGYTF	TRBD1	TRBV2	TRBJ1-2	-
TGTGCCAGTAGTGGTGGGACAGGGTTCTACGAGCAGTACTTC	CASSGGTGFYEQYF	TRBD1	TRBV19	TRBJ2-7	-
TGTGCCAGCAGTGAGAGCGAGCGGGTAAAAAAACTGTTTTTT	CASSESERVKKLFF	-	TRBV6-1	TRBJ1-4	-
TGCGCCAGCAGCTCTCCTGAGCGGGGGGGAACTCTAGGCACAGATACGCAGTATTTT	CASSSPERGGTLGTDTQYF	TRBD2	TRBV5-1	TRBJ2-3	-
TGTGCCAGCAGCGAGCGACAGTTTGGTGACACTGAAGCTTTCTTT	CASSERQFGDTEAFF	-	TRBV28	TRBJ1-1	few
TGTGCCACCAGCAGAGGGCCCGTGTCAGGGCCCTACAATGAGCAGTTCTTC	CATSRGPVSGPYNEQFF	-	TRBV15	TRBJ2-1	-